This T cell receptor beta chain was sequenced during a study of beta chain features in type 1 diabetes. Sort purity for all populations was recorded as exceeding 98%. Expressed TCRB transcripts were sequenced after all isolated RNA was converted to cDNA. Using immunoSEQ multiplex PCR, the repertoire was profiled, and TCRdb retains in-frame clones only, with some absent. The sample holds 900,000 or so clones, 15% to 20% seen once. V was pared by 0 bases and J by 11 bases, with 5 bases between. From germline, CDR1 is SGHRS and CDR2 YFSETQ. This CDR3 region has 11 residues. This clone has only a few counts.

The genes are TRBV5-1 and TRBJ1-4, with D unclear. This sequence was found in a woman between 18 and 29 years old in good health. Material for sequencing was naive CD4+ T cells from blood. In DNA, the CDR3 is TGCGCCAGCAGCTTGGACGGGAAACTGTTTTTT. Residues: CASSLDGKLFF.